This TCR beta chain was captured in a study of T cell changes during pregnancy in multiple sclerosis. The CDR3 is 16 residues long. Per germline, CDR1 MNHNY and CDR2 SVGAGI (reference sequence). J was trimmed by 2 bases and V by 6 bases; bases with no gene match: 10. Clones were sequenced by immunoSEQ multiplex PCR, and TCRdb holds only the in-frame ones, with some missing. Among just under 35,000 clones listed, just over 90% were seen once. The clonotype originates from a female donor in good health, enrolled as a control in a pregnancy study. The chain carries TRBV6-6 and TRBJ2-1, with 7 bases lining up with TRBD1. The sequenced sample was peripheral blood, obtained in the second trimester of pregnancy. CDR3 amino acids: CASSSKRQGTYNEQFF. The CDR3 nucleotides are TGTGCCAGCAGCTCCAAGCGACAGGGTACCTACAATGAGCAGTTCTTC.